This T cell receptor (beta chain) was identified during a study of shared clonotypes between healthy human individuals. Findings and caveats of the study: Though the depth was large, rarefaction showed that sorted-subset sequencing was incomplete. The sole specimen, blood, was sampled, and tissue repertoires likely differ.

In replicate PCRs of sorted subsets, roughly 200 ng DNA, approximately 32,000 T cell genomes, was used. Some clones are missing from TCRdb's copy, which holds only in-frame ones; the method was immunoSEQ multiplex PCR. The sample has around 700,000 clones; approximately 79% are singletons. Naive CD4+ cells were CD45RA-selected; the remaining cells were memory. As concerns this clone: Its antigen is as yet unknown.

Material for sequencing was memory CD4+ T cells sorted from blood. The subset is: CD45RA-negative fraction. The TCR sequence derives from a woman younger than 45 in good health.

In DNA form, the CDR3 reads TGTGCCAGCAGGCCCGGGGGGGCGCAGCCCCAGCATTTT. Its translation: CASRPGGAQPQHF. The chain couples TRBV2 to TRBJ1-5; maybe TRBD1 (6 bases). There are 13 residues in the CDR3. V was shortened by 6 bases and J by 7 bases, with 13 bases between the two germline ends. CDR1 and CDR2 (germline): SNHLY, FYNNEI.